This T cell receptor beta chain was documented in a study of PD-1 blockade in mismatch repair-deficient tumors. The germline V and J ends were trimmed by 4 bases and 10 bases, with 15 bases remaining between them. Germline CDR1 and CDR2: SGHNT and YYREEE (reference sequence). The CDR3 has 13 amino acids. Measured with immunoSEQ multiplex PCR; TCRdb has only the in-frame clones, and not every one. The repertoire has 77,000 or so clones, approximately 78% of them found once; the top ten carry roughly 6%. The V gene is TRBV5-4, the J gene TRBJ2-1; tentatively, D is TRBD1 or TRBD2 (7 bases each). The sample consisted of peripheral blood, taken 44 weeks after starting pembrolizumab. The TCR comes from an adult with mismatch repair-deficient cancer. The CDR3 here is CASSRYQGGEQFF. In DNA form, the CDR3 reads TGTGCCAGCAGCCGCTACCAGGGGGGGGAGCAGTTCTTC.